This T cell receptor (beta chain) originates from a study of cytomegalovirus exposure and HLA in healthy donors (dated by TCRdb to the late 2010s). Broadly, across the study: In an earlier analysis of several hundred of the donors, approximately 300 Gb of sequence data and 95 million to 130 million unique TCR beta sequences from roughly 200 million T cells were reported. An early release that covered about 640 HLA-typed donors contained approximately 320 gigabases of sequencing data and 80 million or so unique TCR sequences. The genetic ancestry cluster associated with self-reported Caucasian donors included about four fifths of the 398 genotyped donors. The aim of the study was to test whether cataloging public T cell receptors could identify signatures of past pathogen exposure. Using immunosequencing, the study profiled T cell repertoires from 550 to 750 subjects and related those repertoires to cytomegalovirus serostatus. In addition to the first cohort of 650 to 750 subjects, a separate validation cohort of 120 different subjects was used. To predict cytomegalovirus infection status, the study brought together high-throughput TCR immunosequencing, statistical association of individual TCRs with disease status, and machine learning. A later analysis re-examined previously published TCR beta repertoires from more than 650 donors and added high-resolution HLA genotyping to investigate patterns of TCR occurrence. Rather than using new phenotypic data, the later analysis identified candidate immune exposures from TCR beta sequences and from how often those sequences occurred across donors. To decide whether each TCR beta V gene segment behaved as functional or pseudogenic, an earlier analysis of some 540 of the donors relied on high-throughput TCR beta sequencing. Donor age, sex, ethnicity and CMV serostatus were collected together with the repertoire data. In a later genetic analysis, genome-wide SNP genotypes for about three fifths of the roughly 670 donors were used, and that subset was treated as a discovery cohort. All discovery cohort repertoires had been generated on a single sequencing platform. Class I and class II HLA loci were covered by the typing at four-digit resolution. Typing coverage varied by locus: roughly 629-640 donors for A, B, C, DRB1 and DQB1; roughly 560 for DQA1; around 610 for DPA1; more than 450 for DPB1. A handful of DR-DQ haplotypes were handled as single units for association and clustering because linkage in the cohort was strong. Among 398 genotyped donors of the cohort, an average of around 240,000 unique TCR beta nucleotide sequences were sequenced per donor, approximately 20% of them non-productive.

The library was obtained by the immunoSEQ multiplex PCR assay. For the multiplex PCR, a mixture combining 60 forward primers for TCR Vbeta segments and 13 reverse primers for TCR Jbeta segments was used. The CDR3 region of rearranged TCR beta genes was amplified from genomic DNA by a multiplex PCR assay. The Illumina HiSeq System was used to sequence the amplified TCR beta libraries as 87-base-pair reads. Per the original workflow: A later analysis tallied 80 million to 95 million unique TCR beta chains across the approximately 670 repertoires, and roughly 11 million of those chains were shared by two or more donors. To remove PCR and sequencing errors, raw reads were error-corrected and collapsed into unique sequences using a nearest-neighbor algorithm that merged closely related sequences. V, D and J gene segments were assigned by aligning CDR3 sequences to IMGT reference sequences. For a sequence to be retained, at least a six-nucleotide match to both a V gene segment and a J gene segment was required. A rearrangement was called productive if the CDR3 had no stop codons and remained in frame with V and J, and every other rearrangement was called non-productive. Following IMGT convention, CDR3 was defined as the stretch from the second conserved V-encoded cysteine up to the conserved J-encoded phenylalanine. The earlier analysis of about 560 of the donors excluded any sequence lacking an unambiguous match to a single V gene segment. An earlier analysis of roughly 590 of the donors called V segments functional above 56.7% productive rearrangements and segregating when the between-donor standard deviation exceeded 5%. A statistical classification framework was developed to diagnose cytomegalovirus status using the catalog of TCR beta chain sequences. In a later analysis, TCR nucleotide sequences were compared against IMGT/GENE-DB human TR gene sequences so that V and J genes could be assigned. A later analysis assigned CDR3 sequences and most-parsimonious VDJ recombination scenarios with the TCRdist pipeline. In a later analysis, each TCR beta chain was defined by its CDR3 amino acid sequence together with its V-gene family, and reads lacking a unique V-gene family were excluded. In a later analysis, 500 to 650 highly shared, low-generation-probability nucleotide sequences were removed to address suspected cross-contamination and a sequencing artifact. For each public chain, a later analysis derived a clonal expansion index from normalized ranks of inferred template counts within each repertoire. Generation probabilities in a later analysis came from a VDJ recombination model fitted to out-of-frame rearrangements, and those results were checked against IGoR. In a later analysis, hypergeometric tests were used to score TCR-TCR, TCR-HLA and TCR-CMV co-occurrence, with a repertoire-size bias correction applied to TCR pairs. To estimate false discovery rates, a later analysis permuted the HLA or CMV assignments 20 times. In a later analysis, co-occurring TCRs were grouped with DBSCAN, and TCRdist sequence similarity was added when clustering was performed within HLA-allele-positive subsets. For co-occurrence clustering, repertoires with fewer than 30,000 or more than 120,000 public chains were excluded, along with five repertoires with anomalous nucleotide sharing. TCRdb limited this immuneACCESS table to in-frame rearrangements with V and J called. A share of clones is missing; checked studies link under half to unresolved V genes, and the rest is unexplained. V, J and clone size derive from that table, while D and trimming were established from the DNA sequence. Present in this sample are roughly 120,000 clones, 84% of which were seen just once. The ten largest clones represent around 3% of the sample.

In the case of this clone: The specificity of this receptor is unknown. No much larger clonotype is one base removed from it; base qualities were not supplied.

The cohort consisted of some 670 healthy bone marrow donors. Cohort members were all nominally healthy when sampled, although unrecorded immune exposures were likely present. The donor tested CMV seropositive, placing the donor among the roughly 300 seropositive members of the cohort. A peripheral blood sample was provided by each donor, and peripheral blood mononuclear cells were used for TCR beta sequencing. Genomic DNA extraction from the blood cell samples was performed with the Qiagen DNeasy Blood Extraction Kit. Summary of the overall study and its limitations: Some IMGT-functional V segments, including TRBV6-2 and TRBV6-3, could not be told apart with the 87-base-pair reads, so those segments were excluded. Linkage disequilibrium might explain the correlated functional status among segregating V segments, but an unknown experimental factor could not be ruled out. In a later analysis, HLA-associated TCR beta chains were found to be more clonally expanded and to have lower generation probabilities than equally common non-associated chains. A later genetic analysis associated a missense DCLRE1C variant with V-gene and J-gene trimming of TCR beta chains, and an independent cohort replicated the association. Three of the identified cytomegalovirus-associated TCR beta chains were confirmed in vitro to be specific for cytomegalovirus antigens. The authors suggested that the approach could potentially be generalized to other disease states and immunological phenotypes. In a later analysis, 16,951 TCR beta sequences were associated with specific HLA alleles at a false discovery rate of 0.05. Because HLA typing was missing for some donors at each locus, association tests included only the typed subset. A total of 150 to 200 TCR beta chains were listed by the study as associated with cytomegalovirus. In this cohort, only TCR beta chains were sequenced, and detectable features were limited by the absence of alpha or paired-chain data. Several of the top co-occurrence clusters appeared to be linked to parvovirus B19, influenza, CMV and Epstein-Barr virus, according to a later analysis. According to a later genetic analysis, donors in an Asian-associated ancestry cluster had fewer N-insertions in productive TCRs than the approximately 710-donor mean. A group of highly shared sequence variants was considered likely to be a technical artifact of the sequencing pipeline. For the cohort, immune exposure information was limited to CMV serostatus. The classifier was reported to diagnose cytomegalovirus status with high specificity and sensitivity in both the original cohort and the validation cohort. Broadly in line with IMGT annotations, most TCR beta V segments showed up in productive rearrangements about 87% or about 30% of the time in an earlier analysis of under 700 of the donors. Sequencing depth was assumed to be roughly uniform across donors in the presence/absence analyses, though that assumption may not hold. When HLA alleles, especially DR and DQ, strongly co-occurred, TCR associations were difficult to assign to individual alleles. A later analysis found that most CMV-associated TCR beta chains appeared HLA-restricted, with HLA associations seemingly driven largely by CMV exposure. A further reported finding was that TCR beta sequences accurately predicted the HLA-A and HLA-B alleles for most subjects in the first cohort. According to a later analysis, TCR association rates differed among HLA loci, with DRB1 alleles showing the most associated TCRs and HLA-C alleles showing the fewest. Most TCR sequences were observed very rarely across donors, whereas some public TCRs were present in many individuals. Because counts were too low, some 16 rarely observed V segments, including chromosome 9 orphons, were excluded from the earlier analysis of under 650 of the donors.

According to the germline V gene (reference sequence), CDR1 reads MNHEY and CDR2 reads SMNVEV. The junction carries 12 bases between V and J, which are trimmed by 7 bases and 5 bases respectively. The CDR3 runs 13 residues from the cysteine to the phenylalanine. This entry keeps only the CDR3 DNA: 39 bases, framed from base 1. Specimen: PBMCs. The sequence is built from TRBV27 and TRBJ1-5; the D gene is unclear. The TCR sequence derives from a woman in her late teens or twenties in good health and CMV-seropositive. The sequence in DNA is TGTGCCAGCAAGGGAGGCACATATCAGCCCCAGCATTTT. It translates as CASKGGTYQPQHF.